This TCR beta chain was found in a study of cytotoxic CD8 clonotypes in ibrutinib-treated CLL. Study findings and constraints: Clonality increased at ibrutinib response and stayed stable in sustained remission. At progression, however, it fell back toward baseline. Treatment left the uncommon public clonotypes either contracted or stable in frequency.

With regard to this clone: Its matching antigen is unknown.

V was cut by 4 bases and J by 5 bases, with 7 bases left in between. CDR1 is SGHTA, CDR2 FQGNSA, per germline. CDR3 length equals 12 residues. Deep sequencing aimed at 1 in 200,000 to 1 in 1 million T cells' resolution. Here immunoSEQ multiplex PCR was the method, and the copy in TCRdb shows in-frame clones only, minus some. The sample gives about 140,000 clones, approximately 90% of which show up once; 10% to 12% is in the top ten. This material consisted of PBMCs, taken after 12 months of ibrutinib treatment. This TCR was sampled from a human donor with chronic lymphocytic leukemia. The chain recombines TRBV7-2 with TRBJ2-3; D gene ambiguous. CDR3 bases: TGTGCCAGCAGCTCCCGTTTAGATACGCAGTATTTT. This sequence encodes CASSSRLDTQYF.